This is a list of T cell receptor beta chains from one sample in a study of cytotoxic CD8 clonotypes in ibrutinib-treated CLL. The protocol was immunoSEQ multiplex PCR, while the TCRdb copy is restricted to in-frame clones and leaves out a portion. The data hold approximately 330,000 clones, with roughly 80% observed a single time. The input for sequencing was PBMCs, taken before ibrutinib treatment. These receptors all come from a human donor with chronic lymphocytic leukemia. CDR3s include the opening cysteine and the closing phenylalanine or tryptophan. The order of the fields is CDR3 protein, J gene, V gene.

CASSHGTETYEQYF,TRBJ2-7,TRBV16
CASSPAGGLNTEAFF,TRBJ1-1,TRBV27
CASSLGYGTNYGYTF,TRBJ1-2,TRBV27
CASSNRDRRGNTIYF,TRBJ1-3,TRBV28
CASNWREPTDTQYF,TRBJ2-3,TRBV6-4
CASSGQGNEKLFF,TRBJ1-4,TRBV18
CASTGAGDRPNSFF,TRBJ1-1,TRBV11-2
CAIGGQGSYEQYF,TRBJ2-7,TRBV10-3
CASTVRGDIYNEQFF,TRBJ2-1,TRBV9
CASSPQTSGNGGTQYF,TRBJ2-5,TRBV7-2
CASSFTGTKETQYF,TRBJ2-5,TRBV5-4
CASSRRLAGVNEQFF,TRBJ2-1,TRBV7-3
CASSPRDANYGYTF,TRBJ1-2,TRBV7-2
CASSYRGGANTGELFF,TRBJ2-2,TRBV5-6
CASSLVMGIQYF,TRBJ2-4,TRBV7-8
CASSVDGNLYNEQFF,TRBJ2-1,TRBV9
CAWNIGNQPQHF,TRBJ1-5,TRBV30
CASSPLTGEDANEQFF,TRBJ2-1,TRBV9
CASSSTGSGNTIYF,TRBJ1-3,TRBV19
CASSHAGTGGREQYF,TRBJ2-7,TRBV27
CASSFGTETVTYEQYF,TRBJ2-7,TRBV11-1
CASSLVLDYEQYF,TRBJ2-7,TRBV7-2
CAVGRERYEQYF,TRBJ2-7,TRBV27
CASSLGGGTEAFF,TRBJ1-1,TRBV7-8
CASNGQYYGYTF,TRBJ1-2,TRBV5-4
CASSELLWVEAYEQYF,TRBJ2-7,TRBV6-1
CASSLGGQGYGYTF,TRBJ1-2,TRBV27
CASSNVDGYTF,TRBJ1-2,TRBV7-9
CAWSRLGRYEQYF,TRBJ2-7,TRBV30
CASSSTAPDEQFF,TRBJ2-1,TRBV7-9
CASSPRGHYGYTF,TRBJ1-2,TRBV7-2
CASSYRDGYGYTF,TRBJ1-2,TRBV27
CASSPSVNQPQHF,TRBJ1-5,TRBV5-1
CASSPRGSSYNEQFF,TRBJ2-1,TRBV18
CAWKQGLDNEKLFF,TRBJ1-4,TRBV30
CSGGLARNEQFF,TRBJ2-1,TRBV29-1
CASSSATQGELFF,TRBJ2-2,TRBV5-1
CASSVFPYQETQYF,TRBJ2-5,TRBV6-5
CASSEPHGNTEAFF,TRBJ1-1,TRBV6-1
CAWSVLAGRYNEQFF,TRBJ2-1,TRBV30
CASSYSAHEQYF,TRBJ2-7,TRBV6-5
CSARTSSEQFF,TRBJ2-1,TRBV20-1
CARGSRLEGVSAGYGYTF,TRBJ1-2,TRBV2
CASSIVGAEQYF,TRBJ2-7,TRBV19
CASSLSVRGYNEQFF,TRBJ2-1,TRBV27
CASSASGPYEQYF,TRBJ2-7,TRBV27
CASSLELGYEQYF,TRBJ2-7,TRBV11-2
CASSVGPRGPRKEQFF,TRBJ2-1,TRBV9
CASRGQGLLTEAFF,TRBJ1-1,TRBV6-5
CASSPRTGTNTGELFF,TRBJ2-2,TRBV7-3
CASSYGTGNTEAFF,TRBJ1-1,TRBV6-6
CASSFLSGSYEQYF,TRBJ2-7,TRBV5-1
CAWSALTGVSGYTF,TRBJ1-2,TRBV30
CASSFWVDEQYF,TRBJ2-7,TRBV27
CASSAQPGADTEAFF,TRBJ1-1,TRBV5-1
CASSRFPGELFF,TRBJ2-2,TRBV25-1